A selection of T cell receptor beta chains follows, all from one sample in a study of cytomegalovirus exposure and HLA in healthy donors. Data came from immunoSEQ multiplex PCR; TCRdb stores just in-frame clones and leaves some out. Of fewer than 150,000 clones detected, just under 85% appear once; the ten largest clones hold about 3.8%. The sequenced sample was PBMCs. Receptors were obtained from a man aged 40-49 years in good health and CMV-seropositive. Each CDR3 is given with its conserved first and last residue. A D gene is named only where the DNA matches it firmly. Some rows mark clone size as missing; the rest say once, few, many or name a class of expanded clone.

TRBV4-1	TRBJ2-7	TRBD2	-	TGCGCCAGCAGCCAAGGCGAGAGCGGGAGATCCTACGAGCAGTACTTC	CASSQGESGRSYEQYF
TRBV7-9	TRBJ1-1	-	-	TGTGCCAGCAGCTTAGGGCAGATGAACACTGAAGCTTTCTTT	CASSLGQMNTEAFF
TRBV5-4	TRBJ2-2	TRBD1	-	TGTGCCAGCCAACCGGGACAGTCGAACACCGGGGAGCTGTTTTTT	CASQPGQSNTGELFF
TRBV2	TRBJ2-3	-	-	TGTGCCAGCCACACGACTGTCGATACGCAGTATTTT	CASHTTVDTQYF
TRBV18	TRBJ1-4	TRBD1	-	TGTGCCAGCTCACCGACAGGGGGTGATAATGAAAAACTGTTTTTT	CASSPTGGDNEKLFF
TRBV27	TRBJ2-1	TRBD2	-	TGTGCCAGCAGTTTATTCCCGGGAGTAGCGGGGACCTACAATGAGCAGTTCTTC	CASSLFPGVAGTYNEQFF
TRBV27	TRBJ1-2	TRBD1	-	TGTGCCAGCAGTACGCAGGGGGCGAACTATGGCTACACCTTC	CASSTQGANYGYTF
TRBV10-3	TRBJ2-5	TRBD2	-	TGTGCCATCAGGGCGCCGGGAGGACAAGGGGAGACCCAGTACTTC	CAIRAPGGQGETQYF
TRBV27	TRBJ1-5	TRBD1	-	TGTGCCAGCAGTGGCGGGACAGGGAGATATCAGCCCCAGCATTTT	CASSGGTGRYQPQHF
TRBV29-1	TRBJ1-6	-	few	TGCAGCACGTGTTGCAGGGTGGGTAATTCACCCCTCCACTTT	CSTCCRVGNSPLHF
TRBV11-1	TRBJ2-1	TRBD2	-	TGTGCCAGCAGCAAAAGACTAGCGGGAGGGCTTTCCATCAACAATGAGCAGTTCTTC	CASSKRLAGGLSINNEQFF
TRBV6-5	TRBJ2-5	TRBD2	-	TGTGCCAGCAGTTCCGGGACTAGCGCTCACCAAGAGACCCAGTACTTC	CASSSGTSAHQETQYF
TRBV9	TRBJ2-3	-	-	TGTGCCAGCAGCGCACTACCCGCAGATACGCAGTATTTT	CASSALPADTQYF
TRBV7-9	TRBJ1-2	TRBD1	-	TGTGCCAGCAGCTTCGTTATCGGACAGGGAAGGGTGGATATGTATGGCTACACCTTC	CASSFVIGQGRVDMYGYTF
TRBV30	TRBJ1-6	TRBD1	-	TGTGCCTGGAGTCGACAGGGTAATTCACCCCTCCACTTT	CAWSRQGNSPLHF